This T cell receptor (beta chain) was captured in a study of cytomegalovirus exposure and HLA in healthy donors. At the level of the study: The 120 validation repertoires matched the roughly 700 first-cohort repertoires in platform, a later analysis reported.

V shed 10 bases and J shed 4 bases, with 9 bases lying between them. The CDR3 length is 11 residues. CDR1 MNHEY and CDR2 SVGAGI come from the germline V gene. Study-wide results and limits: The finding came from a later analysis; first-cohort TCR clusters tended to co-occur in the 110 or so validation repertoires.

Clones were sequenced by immunoSEQ multiplex PCR, and TCRdb holds only the in-frame ones, with some missing. The table lists over 100,000 clones, approximately 89% of them singletons, with over 1% in the top ten. Concerning this clone: Antigen: not known.

The sample was PBMCs. The receptor was derived from a woman aged 18 to 35 in good health and CMV-seronegative. V is TRBV6-5 and J is TRBJ2-3; no definite D call. The CDR3 DNA reads TGTGCCACCTTCGGTGCAGATACGCAGTATTTT. Protein sequence: CATFGADTQYF.